A selection of T cell receptor beta chains follows, all from one sample in a study of OX40 agonist ivuxolimab in advanced cancers. Generated by immunoSEQ multiplex PCR, the TCRdb table keeps only in-frame clones and is missing some. The sample contains tens of thousands of clones, about two thirds of which appear only once. The specimen comprised CD4+ or CD8+ T cells sorted from blood, sampled in a trial of the OX40 agonist ivuxolimab. The origin of the receptors is an adult with an advanced solid tumor such as melanoma, head and neck, liver or kidney cancer. The CDR3 runs from the conserved cysteine through the conserved F or W. Fields, in order: clone size, D gene, V gene, J gene, CDR3 protein, CDR3 DNA. D genes are given only for firm matches. Size values are once, few and many counts, or a class for expanded clones, and some rows have none.

>-|-|TRBV5-4|TRBJ2-7
CASSSRSDGGYEQYF
TGTGCCAGCAGCTCACGCTCGGACGGAGGCTACGAGCAGTACTTC
>-|TRBD2|TRBV18|TRBJ2-5
CASSLFRLAGGPDAGETQYF
TGTGCCAGCTCCCTCTTCCGACTAGCGGGGGGACCAGATGCGGGGGAGACCCAGTACTTC
>-|-|TRBV28|TRBJ2-7
CASSTTLSGSAYEQYF
TGTGCCAGCAGTACTACCCTCTCTGGGTCAGCCTACGAGCAGTACTTC
>few|-|TRBV4-1|TRBJ2-2
CASSQVKNTGELFF
TGCGCCAGCAGCCAAGTGAAGAACACCGGGGAGCTGTTTTTT
>-|-|TRBV2|TRBJ2-1
CASSDQYATNEQFF
TGTGCCAGCAGTGACCAGTATGCCACCAATGAGCAGTTCTTC
>medium-sized|-|TRBV5-5|TRBJ1-2
CASSLNRFYGYTF
TGTGCCAGCAGCTTAAACAGATTCTATGGCTACACCTTC
>-|TRBD2|TRBV13|TRBJ2-1
CASTGTSGGARYNEQFF
TGTGCCAGCACCGGGACTAGCGGGGGGGCAAGATACAATGAGCAGTTCTTC
>-|-|TRBV4-1|TRBJ1-1
CASSQVTLEERPEAFF
TGCGCCAGCAGCCAAGTCACTTTGGAGGAGAGACCTGAAGCTTTCTTT
>-|-|TRBV6-6|TRBJ2-2
CASTTVNTGELFF
TGTGCCAGCACAACTGTGAACACCGGGGAGCTGTTTTTT
>-|TRBD1|TRBV27|TRBJ1-5
CASKSGTASNQPQHF
TGTGCCAGCAAGAGCGGGACAGCTAGCAATCAGCCCCAGCATTTT
>-|-|TRBV2|TRBJ2-2
CASSAGGGMSAGELFF
TGTGCCAGCAGCGCGGGTGGGGGGATGAGTGCCGGGGAGCTGTTTTTT
>-|TRBD2|TRBV7-9|TRBJ2-5
CASIASGTETQYF
TGTGCCAGCATTGCTAGCGGCACGGAGACCCAGTACTTC
>-|TRBD2|TRBV5-6|TRBJ2-5
CASSLGGTSGGLKDF
TGTGCCAGCAGCTTGGGTGGGACTAGCGGGGGGCTCAAGGACTTC
>few|-|TRBV27|TRBJ1-6
CASSLYPTGGNSPLHF
TGTGCCAGCAGTTTATATCCGACAGGAGGCAATTCACCCCTCCACTTT
>-|-|TRBV5-1|TRBJ2-3
CASSKDLVDTQYF
TGCGCCAGCAGCAAAGATCTGGTAGATACGCAGTATTTT
>-|-|TRBV6-5|TRBJ1-1
CASSYEGARTEAFF
TGTGCCAGCAGTTACGAAGGGGCGAGGACTGAAGCTTTCTTT
>-|-|TRBV19|TRBJ2-4
CASSKAIWGKNIQYF
TGTGCCAGTAGTAAGGCAATTTGGGGCAAAAACATTCAGTACTTC
>-|-|TRBV21-1|TRBJ2-5
CASSDSVGGAETQYF
TGTGCCAGCAGTGATTCCGTGGGGGGCGCGGAGACCCAGTACTTC